A single sample gave rise to the 15 T cell receptor beta chains below, sequenced in a study of OX40 agonist ivuxolimab in advanced cancers. This table comes from immunoSEQ multiplex PCR, and its TCRdb copy is limited to in-frame clones, with some not included. The sample includes tens of thousands of clones, 82% of them seen just once. The specimen comprised CD4+ or CD8+ T cells sorted from blood, sampled in a trial of the OX40 agonist ivuxolimab. The receptors derive from an adult with an advanced solid tumor such as melanoma, head and neck, liver or kidney cancer.

V gene TRBV19 combines with J gene TRBJ1-1; 9 bases align to TRBD1. Germline values: CDR1 LNHDA, CDR2 SQIVND (reference sequence). V lost 5 bases, J lost 10 bases, and 5 bases stayed unmatched. The CDR3 totals 12 residues. The CDR3 DNA sequence: TGTGCCAGTAGTCCACAGGGGGCCCGAGCTTTCTTT. Residues: CASSPQGARAFF.

The chain carries TRBV25-1 and TRBJ2-1; TRBD2 aligns across 10 bases. J gave up 5 bases and V 6 bases, and 7 bases lay outside the gene matches. Germline CDR1 reads MGHDK; CDR2 reads SYGVNS. The CDR3 covers 15 residues. Here the CDR3 DNA reads TGTGCCAGCAGGCCTCCAGCGGGGGGGCACAATGAGCAGTTCTTC. Its translation is CASRPPAGGHNEQFF.

V is TRBV6-6 and J is TRBJ2-7; TRBD1 matches at 9 bases. V dropped 5 bases and J dropped 6; count of bases not matched to a gene: 11. The CDR3 is 15 residues long. The germline gives CDR1 MNHNY, CDR2 SVGAGI (reference sequence). In nucleotides, the CDR3 is TGTGCCAGCAGTCCTCGAGGACAGGGGATTCCCGAGCAGTACTTC. Its translation is CASSPRGQGIPEQYF.

Only a few counts were recorded for this clone. V gene TRBV29-1 combines with J gene TRBJ2-1; 12 nucleotides match TRBD2. The CDR3 is 15 residues long. The V and J ends lost 2 bases and 6 bases, in that order; junction bases with no gene match: 5. The V gene's germline CDR1 is SQVTM and CDR2 ANQGSEA. The CDR3 coding sequence is TGCAGCGTTGAACCTTCTAGCGGGGGGGCCAATGAGCAGTTCTTC. This translates into CSVEPSSGGANEQFF.

The V and J genes are TRBV5-4 and TRBJ2-2; TRBD2 matches 9 bases. Trimming took 4 bases from V and 8 from J; bases not matched to a gene: 9. CDR3 size: 15 residues. Germline V gene data show CDR1 as SGHNT and CDR2 as YYREEE (reference sequence). CDR3 bases: TGTGCCAGCAGCAGGGCGGGGGGGCCGCCTGGGGAGCTGTTTTTT. It is translated as CASSRAGGPPGELFF.

The chain employs TRBV7-6 and TRBJ2-5, with D hard to call. Trimming stripped 1 base from V and 9 bases from J, with 15 bases between. The CDR3 has 14 residues. Germline V gene sequence: CDR1 SGHVS, CDR2 FNYEAQ. CDR3 loop: CASSLGTSPRAQYF. The CDR3 bases are TGTGCCAGCAGCTTAGGGACCAGCCCAAGGGCCCAGTACTTC.

The chain uses TRBV18 and TRBJ2-7; 8 positions match TRBD1. The CDR3 spans 14 residues. Looked up from germline, CDR1 is KGHSH and CDR2 is LQKENI. J lost 2 bases, V lost 4 bases, and 4 bases had no gene match. This CDR3 reads CASSLRQGTYEQYF. Here the CDR3 DNA reads TGTGCCAGCTCACTTCGACAGGGGACCTACGAGCAGTACTTC.

The V call is TRBV20-1, the J call TRBJ1-4; D is ambiguous. Germline V gene lookup returns CDR1 DFQATT and CDR2 SNEGSKA (reference sequence). Trimming cost V 3 bases and J 13 bases, with 12 bases left between them. This CDR3 is 11 amino acids long. DNA for the CDR3: TGCAGTGCTAGGGATCTGAGGGCACTGTTTTTT. Translated, it gives CSARDLRALFF.

The chain employs TRBV18 and TRBJ1-4; no reliable D call. The CDR3 totals 15 residues. V was shortened by 4 bases and J by 4 bases, with 13 bases between the two germline ends. Germline CDR1 is KGHSH and CDR2 is LQKENI. The CDR3 DNA sequence: TGTGCCAGCTCACGGACTGTGAGGAATAATGAAAAACTGTTTTTT. This codes for CASSRTVRNNEKLFF.

The V and J genes are TRBV7-8 and TRBJ2-1; TRBD2 agrees at 7 bases. V lost 4 bases to trimming and J lost 2 bases; unmatched junction nucleotides: 11. Germline loops: CDR1 SGHVS, CDR2 FQNEAQ. The CDR3 totals 17 residues. In DNA, the CDR3 is TGTGCCAGCAGCTCCAAGGGAAGCGGGGCCACCTACAATGAGCAGTTCTTC. Its protein is CASSSKGSGATYNEQFF. The whole variable domain, remainder taken from reference TRBV7-8 and TRBJ2-1, is GAGVSQSPRYKVAKRGQDVALRCDPISGHVSLFWYQQALGQGPEFLTYFQNEAQLDKSGLPSDRFFAERPEGSVSTLKIQRTQQEDSAVYLCASSSKGSGATYNEQFFGPGTRLTVL.

The chain employs TRBV15 and TRBJ2-2; D not resolved. CDR3 length: 16 residues. Trimming took 0 bases from V and 4 from J, leaving 12 bases between them. Germline V gene lookup returns CDR1 LNHNV and CDR2 YYDKDF (reference sequence). CDR3: CATSRDYQTFTGELFF. Written as DNA, the CDR3 is TGTGCCACCAGCAGAGACTATCAGACCTTCACCGGGGAGCTGTTTTTT. The variable domain in full, completed from reference TRBV15 and TRBJ2-2, reads DAMVIQNPRYQVTQFGKPVTLSCSQTLNHNVMYWYQQKSSQAPKLLFHYYDKDFNNEADTPDNFQSRRPNTSFCFLDIRSPGLGDTAMYLCATSRDYQTFTGELFFGEGSRLTVL.

The CDR3: CASRFDAGGFGELFF. CDR3 nucleotide sequence: TGTGCCAGCAGATTTGACGCAGGGGGCTTCGGGGAGCTGTTTTTT. The V gene is TRBV7-2, the J gene TRBJ2-2; the match to TRBD1 covers 8 bases. Germline CDR1 SGHTA, CDR2 FQGNSA. V was pared by 6 bases and J by 7 bases, with 10 bases of the junction left unmatched. This CDR3 is 15 amino acids long.

This clone was seen a handful of times. The genes are TRBV29-1 and TRBJ1-2, with D perhaps matching TRBD1 (5 bases). Germline loops: CDR1 SQVTM, CDR2 ANQGSEA. The CDR3 extends over 16 amino acids. Trimming took off 0 bases at V and 1 base at J, with 15 bases between the two ends. CDR3 in DNA: TGCAGCGTTGAAGATCGAGGCGCAGGGAATAACTATGGCTACACCTTC. It encodes CSVEDRGAGNNYGYTF.

This chain links TRBV7-8 with TRBJ2-1; D is ambiguous. CDR3 size: 13 residues. CDR1 and CDR2 from the germline V gene are SGHVS and FQNEAQ. The V end lost 6 bases, the J end lost 5 bases, and 11 bases lay between the germline ends. CDR3 nucleotide sequence: TGTGCCAGCAGTCGCCCTCCCGACAATGAGCAGTTCTTC. Its protein is CASSRPPDNEQFF.

The CDR3 is CASSFNSGETQYF. In DNA, the CDR3 is TGTGCCAGCAGCTTTAATAGCGGTGAGACCCAGTACTTC. V usage is TRBV7-9 and J usage is TRBJ2-5; possibly TRBD2 for D (6 bases). CDR1 is SEHNR and CDR2 is FQNEAQ in the germline V gene (reference sequence). The ends were cut back, 3 bases at V and 5 bases at J, with 10 bases in the middle. The length of the CDR3 is 13 residues.